Each of the 10 T cell receptor beta chains below was sequenced from the same sample in a study of human T cells and chemical hapten exposure. Time point indicated: patch test 2, 6 weeks after DPC sensitization. Treatment indicated: therapeutic diphenylcyclopropenone sensitization with weekly scalp DPC. TCRdb called the RACE reads again in MiXCR, with one record for every CDR3 protein. The table lists a few hundred thousand distinct CDR3 sequences, about 6% of them singletons. Sequenced here: whole blood, sampled in connection with sensitization to the hapten diphenylcyclopropenone (DPC). The receptor set was obtained from a woman aged 18-30 years with alopecia areata. Some clones in this sample may be carry-over from other donors' samples.

This clonotype came up many times. This sequence joins TRBV20-1 and TRBJ1-4; D perhaps matches TRBD1 (5 bases). CDR1 and CDR2 (germline): DFQATT, SNEGSKA (reference sequence). V lost 6 bases and J lost 5, with 22 bases in between. The length of the CDR3 is 16 residues. The CDR3 is CSAKGISGTGNEKLFF. The CDR3 nucleotides read TGCAGTGCAAAGGGGATTTCCGGGACGGGGAATGAAAAACTGTTTTTT.

This clonotype showed up just a few times. The rearrangement links TRBV28 to TRBJ1-1; D is unclear. The CDR3 sequence is 16 residues long. The V end was cut by 5 bases, the J end by 0 bases, with 16 bases between. Germline CDR1 and CDR2: MDHEN and SYDVKM. DNA for the CDR3: TGTGCCAGCAGTGCTCTACGAAGGCTCATGAACACTGAAGCTTTCTTT. Its protein product is CASSALRRLMNTEAFF. The variable domain in full, with the rest retrieved from reference TRBV28 and TRBJ1-1, is DVKVTQSSRYLVKRTGEKVFLECVQDMDHENMFWYRQDPGLGLRLIYFSYDVKMKEKGDIPEGYSVSREKKERFSLILESASTNQTSMYLCASSALRRLMNTEAFFGQGTRLTVV.

This clonotype occurred a few times. V usage is TRBV7-9 and J usage is TRBJ1-6; possibly TRBD1 for D (5 bases). The germline V gene has CDR1 SEHNR and CDR2 FQNEAQ (reference sequence). The CDR3 contains 19 residues. V lost 8 bases and J 0 bases, leaving 23 bases between the germline ends. The CDR3 DNA is TGTGCCAGCGCGGTAAGGGGCCAGGGCCCGAGCTCCTATAATTCACCCCTCCACTTT. This translates into CASAVRGQGPSSYNSPLHF.

The rearrangement joins TRBV3-1 to TRBJ1-3; D not certain. The CDR3 runs 16 residues. CDR1 and CDR2 from the germline V gene are LGHDT and YNNKEL (reference sequence). Trimming removed 1 base at V and 5 bases at J, with 15 bases between. CDR3 residues: CASSQGMLSSRNTIYF. The CDR3, as DNA: TGTGCCAGCAGCCAAGGGATGTTAAGTTCAAGAAACACCATATATTTT.

This clonotype was counted at least ten times. The rearrangement joins TRBV5-1 to TRBJ1-2; D perhaps matches TRBD1 (6 bases). This CDR3 contains 15 residues. V was pared by 5 bases and J by 2 bases, with 16 bases between. CDR1 is SGHRS, CDR2 YFSETQ, per germline. In nucleotides, the CDR3 is TGCGCCAGCAGTGTACGGGACAACCCAAACTATGGCTACACCTTC. Encoded protein: CASSVRDNPNYGYTF.

This clonotype was recorded at least ten times. The genes are TRBV29-1 and TRBJ1-1; D ambiguous. Per the germline V gene, CDR1 is SQVTM and CDR2 is ANQGSEA. The CDR3 consists of 12 residues. V lost 4 bases, J lost 4 bases, and 10 bases lay in between. Written as DNA, the CDR3 is TGCAGCGTTGTTGTGGTTGGCACTGAAGCTTTCTTT. It codes for CSVVVVGTEAFF.

The table lists this clonotype with many counts. The rearrangement links TRBV20-1 to TRBJ1-6; no clear D. The CDR3 runs to 14 residues. Trimming took off 5 bases at V and 2 bases at J, with 10 bases between the two ends. The V gene's germline CDR1 is DFQATT and CDR2 SNEGSKA (reference sequence). CDR3 residues: CSARTGTYNSPLHF. The CDR3 DNA reads TGCAGTGCTCGGACGGGAACCTATAATTCACCCCTCCACTTT.

Many counts were recorded for this clonotype. The rearrangement uses TRBV5-5 and TRBJ1-1, with D perhaps matching TRBD1 (5 bases). The CDR3 totals 14 residues. In germline, CDR1 is SGHKS, CDR2 YYEKEE (reference sequence). V lost 1 base and J 5 bases, leaving 12 bases between the germline ends. In DNA, the CDR3 is TGTGCCAGCAGCTTGACGGGGCGAAAAACTGAAGCTTTCTTT. Protein: CASSLTGRKTEAFF. The entire variable domain, with the rest obtained from reference TRBV5-5 and TRBJ1-1, is as follows: DAGVTQSPTHLIKTRGQQVTLRCSPISGHKSVSWYQQVLGQGPQFIFQYYEKEERGRGNFPDRFSARQFPNYSSELNVNALLLGDSALYLCASSLTGRKTEAFFGQGTRLTVV.

This clonotype appeared many times. This chain's CDR3 is CATSTVNQPQHF. The DNA for the CDR3 is TGTGCCACTTCGACAGTCAATCAGCCCCAGCATTTT. The chain recombines TRBV24-1 with TRBJ1-5; tentatively, D is TRBD1 (5 bases). The germline V gene encodes CDR1 KGHDR and CDR2 SFDVKD. The V and J ends lost 10 bases and 3 bases respectively, with 9 bases between them. This CDR3 is built from 12 residues.

This clonotype showed up many times. The rearrangement links TRBV7-2 to TRBJ1-6, with D hard to call. Germline V CDR1 and CDR2: SGHTA, FQGNSA. V was trimmed by 0 bases and J by 6 bases, leaving 15 bases between them. This CDR3 is built from 17 residues. The CDR3 nucleotides read TGTGCCAGCAGCTTAGCTGGAAAGGGCGCCTTTAATTCACCCCTCCACTTT. This gives the protein CASSLAGKGAFNSPLHF.